The rows below give T cell receptor beta chains drawn from one sample of a study of cytomegalovirus exposure and HLA in healthy donors. TCRdb's copy holds only in-frame clones and misses some; the assay was immunoSEQ multiplex PCR. The data contain roughly 150,000 clones, roughly 87% of them seen just once; the ten biggest clones take up around 5.4%. Input material: PBMCs. Every receptor here comes from a man between 25 and 39 years old in good health and CMV-seropositive. The CDR3 runs from the conserved cysteine through the conserved F or W. A D gene is named only where the DNA matches it firmly. Clone size is stated in some rows and not others, as once, few, many or a class when expanded.

D | J | V | size | DNA | CDR3
TRBD2 | TRBJ2-5 | TRBV27 | NA | TGTGCCAGCAGGCGGCGAGCGGGAGGGCCGGGAGAGCAGTACTTC | CASRRRAGGPGEQYF
TRBD2 | TRBJ2-5 | TRBV30 | NA | TGTGCCTGGAACCGCCTAGCGGGATTAAAAGAGACCCAGTACTTC | CAWNRLAGLKETQYF
TRBD2 | TRBJ2-3 | TRBV6-1 | NA | TGTGCCAGCAGTGAACTAGCGGGGGGCCAGGGGAGAGATACGCAGTATTTT | CASSELAGGQGRDTQYF
TRBD1 | TRBJ1-4 | TRBV2 | NA | TGTGCCAGCAGAGCTCCGGGACAGAGCCCCGAACTGTTTTTT | CASRAPGQSPELFF
NA | TRBJ1-5 | TRBV11-2 | NA | TGTGCCAGCAGCTTAGACACTAGCCAGCCCCAGCATTTT | CASSLDTSQPQHF
NA | TRBJ1-5 | TRBV6-1 | NA | TGTGCCAGCAGTGTGAAGGGGAATCAGCCCCAGCATTTT | CASSVKGNQPQHF
TRBD1 | TRBJ1-2 | TRBV7-9 | NA | TGTGCCAGCAGCTTATGGGACAGAAACTATGGCTACACCTTC | CASSLWDRNYGYTF
NA | TRBJ1-5 | TRBV19 | few | TGTGCCAGTAGTACCGACAGGTTCAATCAGCCCCAGCATTTT | CASSTDRFNQPQHF
TRBD1 | TRBJ2-5 | TRBV2 | NA | TGTGCCTCCTACAGGGGGGAGACCCAGTACTTC | CASYRGETQYF
NA | TRBJ1-1 | TRBV28 | NA | TGTGCCAGCAGTTTGAGGGCGGGACGAAACGCTGAAGCTTTCTTT | CASSLRAGRNAEAFF
TRBD2 | TRBJ2-3 | TRBV23-1 | few | TGCGCCAGCTGCTCCGCGGGAGGGGCGCGAGATACGCAGTATTTT | CASCSAGGARDTQYF
TRBD1 | TRBJ1-2 | TRBV7-9 | NA | TGTGCCAGCAGCTCTTGGGGACAGGGGGTTTCGAGCTACACCTTC | CASSSWGQGVSSYTF
NA | TRBJ2-1 | TRBV6-5 | NA | TGTGCCAGCAGTTACCCGGGAACTGAGCAGTTCTTC | CASSYPGTEQFF
NA | TRBJ1-5 | TRBV6-6 | NA | TGTGCCAGCAGCCCGGGACGGGAGCTTAATCAGCCCCAGCATTTT | CASSPGRELNQPQHF
NA | TRBJ1-1 | TRBV28 | NA | TGTGCCAGCAGTTTCGTCCCTCGTGGGGGCCCGAACACTGAAGCTTTCTTT | CASSFVPRGGPNTEAFF
NA | TRBJ1-5 | TRBV7-8 | once | TGTGCCAGCAGCTTAGAGACTGCATATAGCAATCAGCCCCAGCATTTT | CASSLETAYSNQPQHF
NA | TRBJ1-5 | TRBV18 | NA | TGTGCCAGCTCACCGTGGCAGGAGGTCGGTCAGCCCCAGCATTTT | CASSPWQEVGQPQHF
NA | TRBJ2-2 | TRBV18 | NA | TGTGCCAGCTCACCATGGGCATGGTCGAACACCGGGGAGCTGTTTTTT | CASSPWAWSNTGELFF
NA | TRBJ1-1 | TRBV18 | NA | TGTGCCAGCTCACCAGAATTGACTGCTTTCTTT | CASSPELTAFF
TRBD1 | TRBJ2-7 | TRBV27 | NA | TGTGCCAGCAGTCAGGACAGGGTGGGAAGCGAGCAGTACTTC | CASSQDRVGSEQYF
TRBD2 | TRBJ2-3 | TRBV7-6 | NA | TGTGCCAGCAGCCCACCAGGACTAGCGGGCTCAGATACGCAGTATTTT | CASSPPGLAGSDTQYF
TRBD2 | TRBJ2-5 | TRBV30 | NA | TGTGCCTGGAGTGTATGGGGGGCGGGGGGAAAGGAGACCCAGTACTTC | CAWSVWGAGGKETQYF
NA | TRBJ1-2 | TRBV7-2 | NA | TGTGCCAGCAGGTCGGACAGCTATGGCTACACCTTC | CASRSDSYGYTF
TRBD1 | TRBJ2-7 | TRBV4-1 | NA | TGCGCCAGCAGCCAAATAAGGGGGCCCTACGAGCAGTACTTC | CASSQIRGPYEQYF
NA | TRBJ1-6 | TRBV5-1 | NA | TGCGCCAGCAGCTTGGCGACAGGAGTACTTTCACCCCTCCACTTT | CASSLATGVLSPLHF
TRBD2 | TRBJ2-7 | TRBV7-9 | once | TGTTCCAGCAGCTCCGGGACTAGCGGGTCCTACGAGCAGTACTTC | CSSSSGTSGSYEQYF
TRBD1 | TRBJ2-7 | TRBV6-5 | NA | TGTGCCAGCAGCTACCTGGGACAGGGGGCCGAGCAGTACTTC | CASSYLGQGAEQYF
TRBD2 | TRBJ2-2 | TRBV2 | NA | TGTGCCAGCAGCGCACTAGCGGGAGTATACACCGGGGAGCTGTTTTTT | CASSALAGVYTGELFF
TRBD1 | TRBJ2-2 | TRBV28 | NA | TGTGCCAGCAGTTCGAATTCCGGGACAGTAAGAAACACCGGGGAGCTGTTTTTT | CASSSNSGTVRNTGELFF